The present TCR beta chain was sequenced within a study of T cell responses to AZD1222 COVID-19 vaccine. Study in general: Pooling of second doses given at about 4 or about 12 weeks was done.

Comments on this clone: Its antigen is not known.

Sequencing used immunoSEQ multiplex PCR; TCRdb keeps in-frame clones, though not all of them. The sample has 140,000 to 150,000 clones; roughly 90% are singletons. Germline V gene data show CDR1 as SGHKS and CDR2 as YYEKEE (reference sequence). This CDR3 spans 15 amino acids. Trimming left V 4 bases short and J 14 bases short, with 22 bases between. Study-level findings and limits: Sampled repertoires all dated from after the peak T cell response. Donors in the cohort were predominantly white British and more often female, and clonal diversity was possibly underestimated.

Source: peripheral blood, taken on day 0 of AZD1222 vaccination. The sequence came from an adult in good health. This sequence joins TRBV5-5 and TRBJ1-6; D is uncertain. CDR3 residues: CASSQGWGRFTALHF. The CDR3 DNA reads TGTGCCAGCAGCCAAGGATGGGGTCGATTTACGGCCCTCCACTTT.